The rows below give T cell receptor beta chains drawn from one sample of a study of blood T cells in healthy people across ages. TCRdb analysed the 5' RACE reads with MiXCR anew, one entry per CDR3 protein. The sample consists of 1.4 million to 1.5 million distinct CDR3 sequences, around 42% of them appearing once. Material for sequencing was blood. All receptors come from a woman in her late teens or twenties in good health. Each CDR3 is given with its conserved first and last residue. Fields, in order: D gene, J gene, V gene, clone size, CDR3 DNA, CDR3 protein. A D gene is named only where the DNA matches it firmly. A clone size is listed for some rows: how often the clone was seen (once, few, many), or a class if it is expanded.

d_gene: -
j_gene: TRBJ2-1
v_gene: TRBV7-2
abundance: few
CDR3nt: TGTGCCAGCAGCTTAGGGACCCGAGGGGATGAGCAGTTCTTC
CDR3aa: CASSLGTRGDEQFF

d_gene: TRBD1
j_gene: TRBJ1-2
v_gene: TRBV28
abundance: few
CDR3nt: TGTGCCAGCAGTTTATCCTTGGGACAGGCCCCCAATGGCTACACCTTC
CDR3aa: CASSLSLGQAPNGYTF

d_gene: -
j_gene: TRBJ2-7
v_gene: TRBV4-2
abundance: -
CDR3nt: TGTGCCAGCAGCCAAGAGTCTAGCCAGTACGAGCAGTACTTC
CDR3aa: CASSQESSQYEQYF

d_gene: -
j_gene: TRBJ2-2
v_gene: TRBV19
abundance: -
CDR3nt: TGTGCCAGTAGTAGGGCGGGGGCCACCGGGGAGCCGTTTTTT
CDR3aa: CASSRAGATGEPFF

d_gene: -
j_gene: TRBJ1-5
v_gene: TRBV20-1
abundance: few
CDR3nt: TGCAGTGCTACTTACACGTATAGCAATCAGCCCCAGCATTTT
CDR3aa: CSATYTYSNQPQHF

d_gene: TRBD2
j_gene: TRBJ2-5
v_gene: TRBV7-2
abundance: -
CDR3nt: TGTGCCAGCAGCTTAGGGACTAGCGGGGTGATCCAAGAGACCCAGTACTTC
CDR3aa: CASSLGTSGVIQETQYF

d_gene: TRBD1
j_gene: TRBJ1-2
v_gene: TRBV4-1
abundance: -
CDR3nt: TGCGCCAGCAGCCTACCCGGGACAGGCGCTAACTATGGCTACACCTTC
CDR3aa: CASSLPGTGANYGYTF

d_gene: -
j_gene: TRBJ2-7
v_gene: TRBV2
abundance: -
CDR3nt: TGTGCCAGCGGATACAGGGCTTACAACGAGCAGTACTTC
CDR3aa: CASGYRAYNEQYF

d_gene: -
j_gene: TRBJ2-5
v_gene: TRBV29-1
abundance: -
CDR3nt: TGCAGCGTTCAGCCCGGGGCAGAGACCCAGTACTTC
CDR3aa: CSVQPGAETQYF

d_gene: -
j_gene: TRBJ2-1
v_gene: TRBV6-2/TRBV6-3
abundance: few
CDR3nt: TGTGCCAGCAGTCCCCTTCAAGCGGGCCTGGCCGTCAATGAGCAGTTCTTC
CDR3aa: CASSPLQAGLAVNEQFF

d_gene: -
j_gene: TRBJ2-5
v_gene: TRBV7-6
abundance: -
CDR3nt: TGTGCCAGCAGCTTAGCGCTAGTGCCGAAAGAGACCCAGTACTTC
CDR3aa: CASSLALVPKETQYF

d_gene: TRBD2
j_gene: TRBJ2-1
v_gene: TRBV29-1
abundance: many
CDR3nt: TGCAGCGCCGCCTCCCCCGGGACTAGCGGGAGTTATGAGCAGTTCTTC
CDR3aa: CSAASPGTSGSYEQFF

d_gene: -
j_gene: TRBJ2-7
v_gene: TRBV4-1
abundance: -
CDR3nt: TGCGCCAGCAGCCAGACTTTAGGACTTGGCTACGAGCAGTACTTC
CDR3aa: CASSQTLGLGYEQYF

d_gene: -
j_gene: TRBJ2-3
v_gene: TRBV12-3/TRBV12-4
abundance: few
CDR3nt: TGTGCCAGTACGACGGCGGGTACGCAGTATTTT
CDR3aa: CASTTAGTQYF

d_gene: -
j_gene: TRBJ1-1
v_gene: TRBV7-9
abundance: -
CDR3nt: TGTGCCAGCAGCCCTGAGGCAAACAAAGCTTTCTTT
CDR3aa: CASSPEANKAFF

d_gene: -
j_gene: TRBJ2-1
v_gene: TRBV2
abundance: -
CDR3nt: TGTGCCAGCAGTGAACTGGGAGGGGGTTGGGACAATGAGCAGTTCTTC
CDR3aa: CASSELGGGWDNEQFF

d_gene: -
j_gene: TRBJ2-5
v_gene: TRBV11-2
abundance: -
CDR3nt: TGTGCCAGCAGAGGGGGGTCCAATCAAGAGACCCAGTACTTC
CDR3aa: CASRGGSNQETQYF

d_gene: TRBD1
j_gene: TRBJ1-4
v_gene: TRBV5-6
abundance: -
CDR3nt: TGTGCCAGCACCCTGACAGGGGAGGATGAAAAACTGTTTTTT
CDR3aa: CASTLTGEDEKLFF

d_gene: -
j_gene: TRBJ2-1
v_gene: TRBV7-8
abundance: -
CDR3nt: TGTGCCAGCAGCATTATTAGCGGAGGTGAGCAGTTCTTC
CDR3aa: CASSIISGGEQFF

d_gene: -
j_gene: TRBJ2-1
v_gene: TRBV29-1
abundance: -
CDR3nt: TGCAGCGTTGAAATCCCCGCAGGGGGGAAATACAATGAGCAGTTCTTC
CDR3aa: CSVEIPAGGKYNEQFF

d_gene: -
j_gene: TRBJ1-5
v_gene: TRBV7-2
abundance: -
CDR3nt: TGTGCCAGCAGCTCCTCCCATTTAGTTTCGGATCAGCCCCAGCATTTT
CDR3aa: CASSSSHLVSDQPQHF

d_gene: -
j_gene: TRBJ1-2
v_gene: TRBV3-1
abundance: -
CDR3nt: TGTGCCAGCAGCCAAGATCGGCGGTGGTTCTATGGCTACACCTTC
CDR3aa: CASSQDRRWFYGYTF

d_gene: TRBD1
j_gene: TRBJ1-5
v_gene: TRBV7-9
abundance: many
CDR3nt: TGCGCCAGCAGCTTGGGACAGGGTGGACAGCCCCAGCATTTT
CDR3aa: CASSLGQGGQPQHF

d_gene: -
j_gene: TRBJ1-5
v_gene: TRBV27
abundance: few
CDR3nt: TGTGCCAGCAGTGTCGGGGTACTGGATCAGCCCCAGCATTTT
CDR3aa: CASSVGVLDQPQHF

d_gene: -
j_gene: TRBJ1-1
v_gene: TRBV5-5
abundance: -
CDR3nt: TGTGCCAGCAGCCCCCAAGCGGGGGTCGTAGCTTTCTTT
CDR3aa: CASSPQAGVVAFF

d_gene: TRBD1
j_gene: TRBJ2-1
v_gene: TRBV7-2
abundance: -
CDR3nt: TGTGCCGGCAGCTCGTCTATCTCTCGGGTCGACAGGGTGCACAATGAGCAGTTCTTC
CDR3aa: CAGSSSISRVDRVHNEQFF

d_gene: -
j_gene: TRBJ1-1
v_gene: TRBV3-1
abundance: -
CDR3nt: TGTGCCAGCAGCTTTGGACAGATACTGAACACTGAAGCTTTCTTT
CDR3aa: CASSFGQILNTEAFF

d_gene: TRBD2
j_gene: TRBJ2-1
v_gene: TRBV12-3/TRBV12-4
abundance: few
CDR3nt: TGTGCCAGCAGACGCGGGGGGGCCGTTCCTGGTGAGCAGTTCTTC
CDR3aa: CASRRGGAVPGEQFF

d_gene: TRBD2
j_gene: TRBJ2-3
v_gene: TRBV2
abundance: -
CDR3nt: TGTGCCAGCAGTGAAAATTTTCTAGCGGGAAACACAGATACGCAGTATTTT
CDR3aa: CASSENFLAGNTDTQYF

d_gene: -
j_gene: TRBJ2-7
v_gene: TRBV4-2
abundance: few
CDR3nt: TGTGCCAGCAGCCACCAACGGACGGAATCCTACGAGCAGTACTTC
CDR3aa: CASSHQRTESYEQYF

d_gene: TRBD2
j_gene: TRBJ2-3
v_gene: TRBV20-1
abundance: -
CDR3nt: TGCAGTGCTCTCAATAGCCTAGCGGGACTCACAGATACGCAGTATTTT
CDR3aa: CSALNSLAGLTDTQYF

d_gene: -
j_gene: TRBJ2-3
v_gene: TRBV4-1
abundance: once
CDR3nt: TGCGCCAGCAGCCGGACTCCTCTCGCAGATACGCAGTATTTT
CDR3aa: CASSRTPLADTQYF

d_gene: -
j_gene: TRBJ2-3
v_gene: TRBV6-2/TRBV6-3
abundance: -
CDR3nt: TGTGCCGGAGGACAGACAGATACGCAGTATTTT
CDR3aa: CAGGQTDTQYF

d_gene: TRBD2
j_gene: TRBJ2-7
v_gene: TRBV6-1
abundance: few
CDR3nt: TGTGCCAGCAGTACGATGACTAGCGGATTCCCCTACAATGAGCAGTACTTC
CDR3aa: CASSTMTSGFPYNEQYF

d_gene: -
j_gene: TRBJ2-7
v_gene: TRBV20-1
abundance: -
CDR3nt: TGCAGTGCTAGAGATCTTAAGCCGGACTCCTACTCCTACGAGCAGTACTTC
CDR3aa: CSARDLKPDSYSYEQYF

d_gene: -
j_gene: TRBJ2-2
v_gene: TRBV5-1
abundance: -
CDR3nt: TGCGCCAGCAGTCCGACTCAGGGAACCGGGGAGCTGTTTTTT
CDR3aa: CASSPTQGTGELFF

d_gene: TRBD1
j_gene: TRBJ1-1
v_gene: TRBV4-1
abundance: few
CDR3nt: TGCGCCAGCAGAACAGGGGGCAGTGGGACTGAAGCTTTCTTT
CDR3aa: CASRTGGSGTEAFF

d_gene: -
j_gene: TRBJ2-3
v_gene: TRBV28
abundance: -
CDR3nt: TGTGCCAGCAGTTTGTTACAAGGTACAGATACGCAGTATTTT
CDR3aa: CASSLLQGTDTQYF

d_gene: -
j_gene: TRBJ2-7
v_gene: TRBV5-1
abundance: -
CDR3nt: TGCGCCAGCAGCTTGGTACCAGCCAGCCCTTCCTACGAGCAGTACTTC
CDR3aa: CASSLVPASPSYEQYF

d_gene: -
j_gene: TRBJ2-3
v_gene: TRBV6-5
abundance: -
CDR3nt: TGTGCCAGCAGTTACTCGTCCAGGGTGGATACGCAGTATTTT
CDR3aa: CASSYSSRVDTQYF

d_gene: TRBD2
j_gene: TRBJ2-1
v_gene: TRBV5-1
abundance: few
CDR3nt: TGCGCCAGCAGCCCCGAACTAGCGGTTCTCGACAATGAGCAGTTCTTC
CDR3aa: CASSPELAVLDNEQFF

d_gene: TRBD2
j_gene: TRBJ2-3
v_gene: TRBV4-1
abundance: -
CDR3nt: TGCGCCAGCAGCCAGACGGGGGGTCGGGGAGATACGCAGTATTTT
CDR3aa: CASSQTGGRGDTQYF

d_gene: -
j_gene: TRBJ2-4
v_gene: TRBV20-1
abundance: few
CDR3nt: TGCAGTGCTAGAAAATCCGGGACCGGGGACATTCAGTACTTC
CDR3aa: CSARKSGTGDIQYF

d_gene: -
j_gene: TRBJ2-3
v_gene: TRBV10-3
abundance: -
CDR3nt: TGTGCCATCAGTGAGGGAAGGGGAGGAGGCACAGATACGCAGTATTTT
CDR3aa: CAISEGRGGGTDTQYF

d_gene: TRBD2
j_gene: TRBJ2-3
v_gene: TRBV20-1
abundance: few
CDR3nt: TGCAGTGCTAGAGATCTGACTAGCGGCACAGATACGCAGTATTTT
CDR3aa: CSARDLTSGTDTQYF

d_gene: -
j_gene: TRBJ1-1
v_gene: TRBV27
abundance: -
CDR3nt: TGTGCCAGCAGTCCCGGCTGGAACACTGAAGCTTTCTTT
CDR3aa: CASSPGWNTEAFF

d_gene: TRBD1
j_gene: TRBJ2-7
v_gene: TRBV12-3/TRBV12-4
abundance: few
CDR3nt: TGTGCCAGCAGTTGGAGACAGGGGGTTACCTACGAGCAGTACTTC
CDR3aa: CASSWRQGVTYEQYF

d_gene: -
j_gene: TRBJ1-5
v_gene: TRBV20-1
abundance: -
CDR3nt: TGCAGTGCTAGGTGGGGAGGCCCCTCAGTAGGTCAGCCCCAGCATTTT
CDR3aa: CSARWGGPSVGQPQHF

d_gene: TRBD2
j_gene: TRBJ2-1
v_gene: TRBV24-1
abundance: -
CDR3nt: TGTGCCACCAGTGTCATCTCGGGGGGGAGGTATGAGCAGTTCTTC
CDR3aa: CATSVISGGRYEQFF

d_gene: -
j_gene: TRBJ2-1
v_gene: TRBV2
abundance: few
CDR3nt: TGTGCCAGCAGGGAGGGGTCTTACAATGAGCAGTTCTTC
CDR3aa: CASREGSYNEQFF

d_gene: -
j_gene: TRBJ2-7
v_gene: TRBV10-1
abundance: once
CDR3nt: TGCGCCAGCAGTGATATCCCGAGGGTTGACGAGCAGTACTTC
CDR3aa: CASSDIPRVDEQYF

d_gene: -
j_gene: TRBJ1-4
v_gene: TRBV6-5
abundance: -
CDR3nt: TGTGCCAGCAGTTACTCAGACAGTACTAATGAAAAACTGTTTTTT
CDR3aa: CASSYSDSTNEKLFF

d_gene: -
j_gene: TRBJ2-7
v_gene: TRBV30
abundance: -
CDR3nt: TGTGCCGGGAGTGCTGTGGGGTTCGAGCAGTACTTC
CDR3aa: CAGSAVGFEQYF

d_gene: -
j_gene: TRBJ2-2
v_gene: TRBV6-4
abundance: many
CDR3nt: TGTGCCAGCAGTGACTCAGCCAGCGCGAACACCGGGGAGCTGTTTTTT
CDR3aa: CASSDSASANTGELFF

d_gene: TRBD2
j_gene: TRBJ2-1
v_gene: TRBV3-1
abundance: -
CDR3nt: TGTGCCAGCAGCCAAAGCGGGGGGGCAAATGAGCAGTTCTTC
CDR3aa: CASSQSGGANEQFF

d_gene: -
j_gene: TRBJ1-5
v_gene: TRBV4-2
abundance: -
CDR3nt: TGTGCCAGCAGCCAAGGGAGGGTCGGGGAGTGGAGCAATCAGCCCCAGCATTTT
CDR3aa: CASSQGRVGEWSNQPQHF

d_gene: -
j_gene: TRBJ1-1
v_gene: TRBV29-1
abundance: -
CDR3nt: TGCAGCGTTTACATTAGGGTACCCTTCACTGAAGCTTTCTTT
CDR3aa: CSVYIRVPFTEAFF

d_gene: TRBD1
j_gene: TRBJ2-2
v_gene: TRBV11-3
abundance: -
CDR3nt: TGTGCCAGCAGCAGCAGTGACAGGGTAACCGGGGAGCTGTTTTTT
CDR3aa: CASSSSDRVTGELFF

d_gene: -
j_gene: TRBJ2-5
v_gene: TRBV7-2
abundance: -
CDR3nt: TGTGCCAGCAGCGGGGACTTCAAAAGCAGAGAGACCCAGTACTTC
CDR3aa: CASSGDFKSRETQYF

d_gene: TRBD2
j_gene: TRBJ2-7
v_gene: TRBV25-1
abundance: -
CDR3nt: TGTGCCAGCAGTGATCCGACTAGCGGACCAGCCTACGAGCAGTACTTC
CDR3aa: CASSDPTSGPAYEQYF